The 17 T cell receptor beta chains presented below share a single source sample, sequenced in a study of blood T cells in healthy people across ages. Primers used in a second PCR of roughly 6 to 12 cycles were a sample-barcoded 5' primer and a J-beta primer mix. TCRdb analysed the 5' RACE reads with MiXCR anew, one entry per CDR3 protein. The top ten hold roughly 30% of the sample, which has about 680,000 distinct CDR3 sequences, around half seen once. Specimen: blood. The receptors shown here come from a woman aged 55-69 years in good health.

This clonotype occurred a few times. The genes are TRBV27 and TRBJ2-7; D unclear. V was pared by 5 bases and J by 5 bases, with 10 bases between. CDR1 is MNHEY, CDR2 SMNVEV, per germline (reference sequence). This CDR3 contains 12 residues. CDR3 nucleotides: TGTGCCAGCAGTCCCCCCAGGAACGAGCAGTACTTC. Translated, it gives CASSPPRNEQYF.

This clonotype was observed once. It may be a read error: a sequence one base away is much more abundant. The chain recombines TRBV28 with TRBJ2-3; 7 bases are shared with TRBD2. Germline loops: CDR1 MDHEN, CDR2 SYDVKM. Germline trimming cut 5 bases from V and 6 bases from J; bases unmatched to any gene: 8. The CDR3 is 14 residues long. The CDR3 loop reads CASSVISGRDTQYF. The CDR3, as DNA: TGTGCCAGCAGTGTCATTTCCGGGAGGGATACGCAGTATTTT.

The chain carries TRBV5-1 and TRBJ1-1, with a tentative D call TRBD1 (6 bases). Germline V gene sequence: CDR1 SGHRS, CDR2 YFSETQ. Trimming took 6 bases from V and 4 from J, leaving 16 bases between them. This CDR3 has 14 amino acids. CDR3 coding DNA: TGCGCCAGCACCCCAGAACGGGGGCGCACTGAAGCTTTCTTT. Its translation: CASTPERGRTEAFF.

A note on this clonotype: A much more abundant neighbour one base away suggests this may be a read error. The rearrangement links TRBV20-1 to TRBJ2-4; the D is unclear. Judging by the DNA end, TRBJ2-7 fits better; the J call may be wrong. The CDR3 spans 10 residues. The germline V gene has CDR1 DFQATT and CDR2 SNEGSKA (reference sequence). The CDR3 is CSAANYEQYF. In DNA form, the CDR3 reads TGCAGTGCCGCAAACTACGAGCAGTACTTC.

This clonotype was found once. This chain uses TRBV5-1 with TRBJ2-2; 11 bases are a match to TRBD2. The length of the CDR3 is 17 residues. Trimming cost V 4 bases and J 0 bases; bases outside gene matches: 5. Germline CDR1 SGHRS, CDR2 YFSETQ. CDR3 residues: CASSQGLAGSNTGELFF. Written as DNA, the CDR3 is TGCGCCAGCAGCCAAGGACTAGCGGGCTCGAACACCGGGGAGCTGTTTTTT.

V gene TRBV20-1 combines with J gene TRBJ2-1; 10 nucleotides agree with TRBD2. CDR3 length: 16 amino acids. The germline gives CDR1 DFQATT, CDR2 SNEGSKA (reference sequence). Trimming at V came to 2 bases and at J to 9 bases, leaving 13 bases not matched to a gene. The CDR3 loop reads CSARRAGGGQPSEQFF. CDR3 nucleotide sequence: TGCAGTGCTAGACGAGCGGGAGGGGGCCAACCGAGTGAGCAGTTCTTC.

The table lists this clonotype with many counts. V gene TRBV27 combines with J gene TRBJ1-2; tentatively, D is TRBD1 (5 bases). CDR1 is MNHEY and CDR2 is SMNVEV in the germline V gene (reference sequence). Deletions cut 6 bases from V and 3 bases from J, with 17 bases between. The CDR3 consists of 15 residues. This CDR3 reads CASSLRQGDYYGYTF. The CDR3 bases are TGTGCCAGCAGCCTAAGGCAGGGAGATTACTATGGCTACACCTTC.

This clonotype has more than one count but fewer than ten. The V and J genes are TRBV3-1 and TRBJ2-7; TRBD2 matches 10 bases. CDR3 length: 14 residues. Trimming at V came to 5 bases and at J to 3 bases, leaving 4 bases not matched to a gene. Per germline, CDR1 LGHDT and CDR2 YNNKEL (reference sequence). CDR3 DNA: TGTGCCAGCAGCTCGAGGACTAGCGGCTACGAGCAGTACTTC. It encodes CASSSRTSGYEQYF.

The rearrangement joins TRBV15 to TRBJ1-5, with 7 nucleotides matching TRBD1. The germline CDR1 and CDR2 sequences are LNHNV and YYDKDF (reference sequence). V shed 5 bases, J shed 6 bases, and the junction held 7 bases outside the gene matches. The CDR3 loop spans 14 amino acids. The CDR3 nucleotides are TGTGCCACCAGCCCAGACAGGGTGGGTCAGCCCCAGCATTTT. This gives the protein CATSPDRVGQPQHF.

The chain employs TRBV5-1 and TRBJ1-1; D is uncertain. Trimming removed 2 bases at V and 5 bases at J, with 10 bases between. Germline V gene data show CDR1 as SGHRS and CDR2 as YFSETQ. This CDR3 has 13 amino acids. CDR3 sequence (DNA): TGCGCCAGCAGCTTTGAACGGGAAACTGAAGCTTTCTTT. This translates into CASSFERETEAFF.

The CDR3 DNA follows: TGTGCCAGCAGGGGGACTTTCGCAGATACGCAGTATTTT. The encoded protein is CASRGTFADTQYF. The V and J genes are TRBV12-3 or TRBV12-4 and TRBJ2-3; possibly TRBD2 for D (6 bases). Between the trimmed V and J ends, which lost 6 bases and 4 bases, there was a span of 11 bases. The CDR3 is made up of 13 amino acids.

The sample holds many counts of this clonotype. J is TRBJ2-5 and V is TRBV20-1; D is possibly TRBD1 or TRBD2 (7 bases each). This CDR3 has 13 residues. Trimming pared 5 bases from V and 4 bases from J, leaving 14 bases between. The germline V gene has CDR1 DFQATT and CDR2 SNEGSKA (reference sequence). Here the CDR3 reads CSAGARGGETQYF. In DNA form, the CDR3 reads TGCAGTGCTGGGGCCAGGGGGGGAGAGACCCAGTACTTC.

This clonotype came up a few times. This chain joins TRBV4-3 and TRBJ2-7; 8 bases agree with TRBD1. Germline V lookup: CDR1 LGHNA, CDR2 YSLEER. Trimming took 1 base from V and 0 from J; bases not matched to a gene: 5. The CDR3 totals 16 residues. As DNA, the CDR3 is TGCGCCAGCAGCCAAGCGACAGGGGACTTCTCCTACGAGCAGTACTTC. Protein product: CASSQATGDFSYEQYF.

The chain joins TRBV12-3 or TRBV12-4 to TRBJ1-3; D remains unclear. The CDR3 has 13 residues. V was cut by 11 bases and J by 4 bases, with 15 bases left in between. CDR3: CAYESGIGNTIYF. In DNA, the CDR3 is TGTGCCTACGAATCCGGGATCGGAAACACCATATATTTT.

The CDR3 loop is CATSRDQYPEQYF. In DNA form, the CDR3 reads TGTGCCACCAGCAGAGATCAATATCCCGAGCAGTACTTC. This rearrangement joins TRBV15 to TRBJ2-7; no definite D call. V shed 0 bases and J shed 6 bases, with 9 bases lying between them. The CDR3 totals 13 residues. In germline, CDR1 is LNHNV, CDR2 YYDKDF (reference sequence).

The J gene is TRBJ2-5, the V gene TRBV20-1, with 9 bases that match TRBD2. Germline CDR1 reads DFQATT; CDR2 reads SNEGSKA (reference sequence). The CDR3 is 12 residues long. V gave up 5 bases and J gave up 5 bases; unmatched junction bases: 3. In DNA form, the CDR3 reads TGCAGTGCTCCTAGCGGGAAGGAGACCCAGTACTTC. Translation gives CSAPSGKETQYF.

The V call is TRBV5-6, the J call TRBJ2-7, with TRBD1 matching 8 bases. J lost 7 bases, V lost 3 bases, and 12 bases had no gene match. The CDR3 has 15 residues. Per germline, CDR1 SGHDT and CDR2 YYEEEE. As DNA, the CDR3 is TGTGCCAGCAGCTCCGGACAGGGCAGGACCAGGGAGCAGTACTTC. It is translated as CASSSGQGRTREQYF.